This TCR beta chain was identified during a study of T cell responses to AZD1222 COVID-19 vaccine. Profiling relied on immunoSEQ multiplex PCR, and the TCRdb table lists in-frame clones only, not all of them. This repertoire shows more than 110,000 clones, more than 90% found once; its top ten account for 3% to 3.5%. Germline lookup yields CDR1 ENHRY and CDR2 SYGVKD. The CDR3 runs to 14 residues. The V end lost 8 bases, the J end lost 8 bases, and 19 bases lay between the germline ends. This receptor was obtained from an adult in good health. The sample consisted of peripheral blood, taken on day 0 of AZD1222 vaccination. The chain couples TRBV10-3 to TRBJ2-1; no firm D call. The CDR3 bases are TGTGCCATCCAGACGGGTGAAACGGTCGATGAGCAGTTCTTC. It translates to CAIQTGETVDEQFF.